This T cell receptor beta chain appears in the sequencing data of a study of blood T cells in healthy people across ages. Alongside a J-beta primer mix, a sample-barcoded 5' primer served in a second PCR lasting roughly 7 to 11 cycles. Each CDR3 protein is one row after TCRdb ran MiXCR on the 5' RACE reads. The repertoire holds approximately 810,000 distinct CDR3 sequences, with around 30% as singletons. CDR3 size: 14 residues. Between the trimmed V and J ends, which lost 5 bases and 5 bases, there was a span of 15 bases. The germline V gene has CDR1 SEHNR and CDR2 FQNEAQ (reference sequence). Every sample gave at least 5 micrograms of total RNA when it was extracted. Notes on the study in general: Diversity estimated from one million T cells was considered an underestimate. A roughly linear fall in TCR beta diversity per million T cells was seen with increasing age.

This clonotype was recorded at least ten times. The antigen is unknown. Sequencing was done on a sample of blood. The J gene is TRBJ2-5, the V gene TRBV7-9; D possibly uses TRBD1 or TRBD2 (5 bases each). The sequence was obtained from a woman older than 75 in good health. CDR3 sequence reads: CASSMGPRWETQYF. The DNA for the CDR3 is TGTGCCAGCAGCATGGGACCTCGATGGGAGACCCAGTACTTC.